Each of the 27 T cell receptor beta chains below was sequenced from the same sample in a study of regulatory T cells in long-lasting Graves disease. Researchers made TCR beta libraries by using iRepertoire HTBI primers and running Arm-PCR on CDR3 regions. TCRdb fed the multiplex PCR reads into MiXCR, producing one record per CDR3 protein. This sample carries hundreds of thousands of distinct CDR3 sequences, under 20% of them seen once, and the ten largest clones take about 17%. The time point denotes: newly diagnosed GD, antithyroid drugs for less than 3 months. After RNA was extracted from PBMCs, the TCR library was made from it. The data also belong to a second study, concerning T cells in Graves' hyperthyroidism and ophthalmopathy.

The starting material was peripheral blood mononuclear cells (PBMCs), obtained at new diagnosis, from a patient treated with antithyroid drugs. Receptor source: a woman aged 25 to 39 with Graves disease.

CDR3 loop: CASSQALPSGTGSNEQFF. In DNA, the CDR3 is TGTGCCAGCAGCCAAGCGCTTCCCTCCGGGACAGGGAGTAATGAGCAGTTCTTC. The rearrangement links TRBV3-1 to TRBJ2-1, with 9 bases aligning to TRBD1. J was trimmed by 7 bases and V by 1 base; bases with no gene match: 14. This CDR3 is built from 18 residues. CDR1 is LGHDT and CDR2 is YNNKEL in the germline V gene (reference sequence).

This clonotype was detected ten times or more. The chain joins TRBV7-2 to TRBJ2-1; the match to TRBD2 covers 9 bases. Germline loops: CDR1 SGHTA, CDR2 FQGNSA. V trimming: 1 base; J trimming: 7 bases; junction bases outside the gene matches: 8. This CDR3 is 16 amino acids long. The CDR3 sequence: CASSLVASGMGNEQFF. CDR3 coding DNA: TGTGCCAGCAGCTTAGTGGCTAGCGGGATGGGTAATGAGCAGTTCTTC. The complete variable domain, with remaining parts taken from reference TRBV7-2 and TRBJ2-1, reads GAGVSQSPSNKVTEKGKDVELRCDPISGHTALYWYRQSLGQGLEFLIYFQGNSAPDKSGLPSDRFSAERTGGSVSTLTIQRTQQEDSAVYLCASSLVASGMGNEQFFGPGTRLTVL.

The rearrangement links TRBV7-9 to TRBJ1-5; a possible D gene is TRBD1 (6 bases). This CDR3 contains 16 residues. Germline V lookup: CDR1 SEHNR, CDR2 FQNEAQ (reference sequence). V was trimmed by 3 bases and J by 1 base, leaving 13 bases between them. CDR3 in DNA: TGTGCCAGCAGCTTGAATACAGGGCAGAGCAATCAGCCCCAGCATTTT. The encoded protein is CASSLNTGQSNQPQHF.

This clonotype was counted a few times. The gene calls are TRBV29-1 and TRBJ1-5; no definite D call. Between the trimmed V and J ends, which lost 5 bases and 0 bases, there was a span of 23 bases. Germline CDR1 reads SQVTM; CDR2 reads ANQGSEA. The CDR3 extends over 18 amino acids. The CDR3 reads CSVWTLVRGPYSNQPQHF. CDR3 bases: TGCAGCGTTTGGACTCTCGTTCGAGGTCCTTATAGCAATCAGCCCCAGCATTTT.

This clonotype was seen repeatedly, ten times or more. J is TRBJ2-5 and V is TRBV11-3; no firm D call. Germline V gene data show CDR1 as SGHNT and CDR2 as YENEEA. This CDR3 is 13 amino acids long. V lost 1 base and J lost 4, with 7 bases in between. CDR3 DNA: TGTGCCAGCAGCTTAGGGATTTTAGAGACCCAGTACTTC. Amino acid sequence: CASSLGILETQYF.

This clonotype was detected a few times. The CDR3 DNA sequence: TGTGCCAGCTCACCACTCACCGGGACTAGTGGAGATACGCAGTATTTT. Translated: CASSPLTGTSGDTQYF. The chain carries TRBV18 and TRBJ2-3, with 8 bases that match TRBD2. Germline lookup yields CDR1 KGHSH and CDR2 LQKENI. This CDR3 contains 16 residues. The V segment lost 1 base and the J segment 5 bases; nucleotides outside the gene matches: 8.

This clonotype was observed a few times. The V and J genes are TRBV7-2 and TRBJ2-2; no firm D call. CDR1 is SGHTA and CDR2 is FQGNSA in the germline V gene. V gave up 5 bases and J gave up 6 bases, with 19 bases separating them. This CDR3 is 16 amino acids long. CDR3: CASSPQVGSFAGELFF. The CDR3 nucleotides are TGTGCCAGCAGCCCGCAGGTGGGCAGTTTCGCCGGGGAGCTGTTTTTT. The full variable domain, its missing parts supplied by reference TRBV7-2 and TRBJ2-2, is GAGVSQSPSNKVTEKGKDVELRCDPISGHTALYWYRQSLGQGLEFLIYFQGNSAPDKSGLPSDRFSAERTGGSVSTLTIQRTQQEDSAVYLCASSPQVGSFAGELFFGEGSRLTVL.

The chain carries TRBV7-3 and TRBJ2-2, with a tentative D call TRBD2 (6 bases). V was pared by 5 bases and J by 0 bases, with 13 bases between. The CDR3 contains 16 residues. Germline V gene data show CDR1 as SGHTA and CDR2 as FQGTGA. The CDR3 protein is CASSPAGGTNTGELFF. CDR3 nucleotide sequence: TGTGCCAGCAGCCCGGCCGGGGGAACGAACACCGGGGAGCTGTTTTTT.

This clonotype was recorded many times. At one boundary the junction diverges from the germline segment, which might be a read error. This chain connects TRBV20-1 to TRBJ2-5; possible D gene TRBD1, 5 bases. CDR1 and CDR2 from the germline V gene are DFQATT and SNEGSKA (reference sequence). The CDR3 extends over 11 amino acids. The CDR3 region is CSASVRDSHPF. The CDR3 DNA reads as TGCAGTGCTAGTGTACGAGACAGCCATCCCTTC.

This clonotype was seen ten or more times. The chain combines TRBV2 with TRBJ2-3, with TRBD2 matching over 10 bases. Germline V gene data show CDR1 as SNHLY and CDR2 as FYNNEI. CDR3 length: 15 residues. V trimming: 1 base; J trimming: 4 bases; junction bases outside the gene matches: 2. The CDR3 is CASSEGLAGADTQYF. CDR3 in DNA: TGTGCCAGCAGTGAAGGTCTAGCGGGAGCAGATACGCAGTATTTT.

About this clonotype itself: The junction shows a germline mismatch at one end, possibly a read error. The chain carries TRBV7-2 and TRBJ1-2, with unresolved D. CDR1 SGHTA and CDR2 FQGNSA come from the germline V gene. The CDR3 sequence is 12 residues long. The CDR3 protein is CASSYDTYGNTF. In DNA form, the CDR3 reads TGTGCCAGCAGCTACGACACCTATGGCAACACCTTC.

V gene TRBV11-2 combines with J gene TRBJ1-1; D perhaps matches TRBD1 (6 bases). V lost 5 bases to trimming and J lost 11 bases, with 15 bases between them. The V gene's germline CDR1 is SGHAT and CDR2 FQNNGV. This CDR3 has 12 residues. CDR3 protein: CASSLGGGAAFF. CDR3 coding DNA: TGTGCCAGCAGCCTGGGGGGGGGGGCGGCTTTCTTT.

This clonotype was seen at least ten times. V and J are TRBV6-9 and TRBJ2-7; no reliable D call. Germline V lookup: CDR1 MNHGY, CDR2 SVAAGI. Trimming pared 3 bases from V and 7 bases from J, leaving 10 bases between. The CDR3 runs to 12 residues. CDR3 region: CASSYTTGEQYF. Written as DNA, the CDR3 is TGTGCCAGCAGTTACACAACGGGTGAGCAGTACTTC.

This chain uses TRBV6-9 with TRBJ2-7; D possibly corresponds to TRBD1 (6 bases). Germline-derived CDR1 and CDR2 are MNHGY and SVAAGI. V was shortened by 4 bases and J by 1 base, with 14 bases between the two germline ends. This CDR3 comprises 15 residues. In nucleotides, the CDR3 is TGTGCCAGCAGTTGGGGGCGCGTAGGGTCCTACGAGCAGTACTTC. It is translated as CASSWGRVGSYEQYF.

Notes on this clonotype: This sequence is one base from a far larger clone and is likely a read error. The chain has TRBV7-8 and TRBJ2-5; the D gene is possibly TRBD2 (5 bases). The CDR3 runs 16 residues. The V gene's germline CDR1 is SGHVS and CDR2 FQNEAQ. With 5 bases removed from V and 5 bases from J, the gap between germline ends came to 21 bases. The DNA for the CDR3 is TGTGCCAGCAGCACCCAGGCGGGCGGAGGCGAGGAGACCCAGTACTTC. Amino acids: CASSTQAGGGEETQYF.

This clonotype was counted at least ten times. The J gene is TRBJ2-7, the V gene TRBV6-1; 7 bases agree with TRBD1. The germline V gene encodes CDR1 MNHNS and CDR2 SASEGT. Trimming took 8 bases from V and 7 from J; bases not matched to a gene: 17. The CDR3 has 15 amino acids. The CDR3 DNA sequence: TGTGCCAGCTCCCCCACAGGGGAACGTTTGGGGGAGCAGTACTTC. It encodes CASSPTGERLGEQYF.

The chain links TRBV19 to TRBJ2-3; possible D gene TRBD2, 5 bases. The germline gives CDR1 LNHDA, CDR2 SQIVND (reference sequence). This CDR3 contains 14 residues. V gave up 7 bases and J gave up 4 bases, with 15 bases separating them. CDR3 in DNA: TGTGCCAGTAAGGCCGGGGAGAAAGCAGATACGCAGTATTTT. This encodes CASKAGEKADTQYF.

This clonotype was counted many times. This chain uses TRBV28 with TRBJ2-5; the match to TRBD1 covers 10 bases. The CDR3 is 15 residues long. Germline V gives CDR1 MDHEN, CDR2 SYDVKM. V dropped 6 bases and J dropped 5; count of bases not matched to a gene: 9. The CDR3 coding sequence is TGTGCCAGCAGCTCCCCCTCGACAGGGGGCGAGACCCAGTACTTC. Translating it yields CASSSPSTGGETQYF.

The chain combines TRBV19 with TRBJ2-1; 8 bases fit TRBD1. The J call may be in error: the DNA end matches TRBJ2-5 better. The germline CDR1 and CDR2 sequences are LNHDA and SQIVND (reference sequence). The CDR3 runs 16 residues. Here the CDR3 DNA reads TGTGCCAGTAGTAGGATCCCCGGACAGGGAGGAGAGACCCAGTACTTC. Its protein product is CASSRIPGQGGETQYF.

This clonotype was seen a handful of times. The chain combines TRBV10-3 with TRBJ2-3; 9 bases match TRBD1. Germline lookup yields CDR1 ENHRY and CDR2 SYGVKD. V lost 10 bases to trimming and J lost 4 bases; unmatched junction nucleotides: 12. This CDR3 spans 15 amino acids. CDR3 residues: CATLRGTGTADTQYF. The CDR3 DNA is TGTGCCACTCTACGGGGGACAGGGACGGCAGATACGCAGTATTTT.

The V call is TRBV20-1, the J call TRBJ1-4; 7 positions agree with TRBD1. The CDR3 is 15 residues long. The V gene's germline CDR1 is DFQATT and CDR2 SNEGSKA (reference sequence). Trimming removed 6 bases from V and 5 bases from J; junction bases left unmatched: 12. The CDR3 DNA reads as TGCAGTGCCAAACGAACGTCGACAGGGAATGAAAAACTGTTTTTT. As protein: CSAKRTSTGNEKLFF.

V gene TRBV4-1 combines with J gene TRBJ2-1; TRBD2 matches 9 bases. This CDR3 region has 15 residues. The V and J ends lost 1 base and 5 bases, in that order; junction bases with no gene match: 3. Looked up from germline, CDR1 is MGHRA and CDR2 is YSYEKL. In nucleotides, the CDR3 is TGCGCCAGCAGCCAAGTTAGCGGGAGAGACAATGAGCAGTTCTTC. Translation: CASSQVSGRDNEQFF.

V gene TRBV15 combines with J gene TRBJ1-5; TRBD1 might be the D (5 bases). V shed 5 bases and J shed 1 base, with 21 bases lying between them. CDR1 and CDR2 from the germline V gene are LNHNV and YYDKDF (reference sequence). The CDR3 runs 18 residues. The CDR3 DNA is TGTGCCACCAGCTCTATCTGGGATAGGGGTAAGAGCAATCAGCCCCAGCATTTT. It is translated as CATSSIWDRGKSNQPQHF.

The chain joins TRBV5-4 to TRBJ2-3, with a possible D match to TRBD2 (6 bases). The CDR3 covers 15 residues. The V gene lost 2 bases and the J gene lost 1 base, with 11 bases spanning the gap. The V gene's germline CDR1 is SGHNT and CDR2 YYREEE (reference sequence). CDR3 amino acids: CASSLPRGGTDTQYF. CDR3 bases: TGTGCCAGCAGCTTACCCCGCGGGGGCACAGATACGCAGTATTTT.

The chain is built from TRBV12-5 and TRBJ2-1; 15 bases line up with TRBD2. The CDR3 loop spans 19 amino acids. Germline loops: CDR1 LGHNT, CDR2 FRNRAP. V trimming: 2 bases; J trimming: 0 bases; junction bases outside the gene matches: 5. CDR3 nucleotides: TGTGCTAGTGGTTTGTATGGACTAGCGGGAGGGTCCTCCTACAATGAGCAGTTCTTC. Its translation is CASGLYGLAGGSSYNEQFF.

This clonotype has ten or more counts. The V call is TRBV28, the J call TRBJ2-7; 7 positions agree with TRBD2. The CDR3 covers 15 residues. Germline V lookup: CDR1 MDHEN, CDR2 SYDVKM. Trimming took 2 bases from V and 2 from J; bases not matched to a gene: 6. The CDR3: CASSLMASGTYEQYF. The CDR3 DNA follows: TGTGCCAGCAGTTTAATGGCTAGCGGAACCTACGAGCAGTACTTC.

With regard to this clonotype: A much larger clonotype is one base distant, so this may be a read error. No conserved phenylalanine or tryptophan is present at the end of the CDR3, so a read error is the likely explanation. The chain has TRBV12-3 or TRBV12-4 and TRBJ1-5; perhaps TRBD1 as D (5 bases). The CDR3 has 18 residues. V shed 1 base and J shed 1 base, with 17 bases lying between them. CDR3 sequence (DNA): TGTGCCAGCAGTTTAGTCTACTTTGGGGCAGGGAGCAATCAGCCCCAGCATCTT. Its translation is CASSLVYFGAGSNQPQHL.